This T cell receptor (beta chain) was documented in a study of identical twins. TCRdb re-called the 5' RACE reads with MiXCR, one entry per CDR3 protein. The sample has some 690,000 distinct CDR3 sequences, around 20% seen once; the top ten hold more than 4%. This CDR3 spans 12 amino acids. Trimming took off 7 bases at V and 8 bases at J, with 12 bases between the two ends. The same sample was also used in a study of T cells expressing NK-cell markers.

The sequence derives from a woman between 18 and 29 years old in good health. The chain carries TRBV12-3 or TRBV12-4 and TRBJ2-1, with D uncertain. The source material was PBMCs. The CDR3, as DNA: TGTGCCAGCACATCCCATAGTTATGAGCAGTTCTTC. It yields the protein CASTSHSYEQFF.